The clone carrying this T cell receptor (beta chain) was detected once. This sample stems from a study of Ad26.COV2.S vaccination and SARS-CoV-2 variants. Trimming at V came to 1 base and at J to 3 bases, leaving 8 bases not matched to a gene. The CDR3 runs to 17 residues. Germline-derived CDR1 and CDR2 are SGDLS and YYNGEE. The repertoire was sequenced with immunoSEQ multiplex PCR; TCRdb's copy has only in-frame clones and lacks some. The sample includes about 420,000 clones, roughly 88% of them seen just once. The treatment was: some 19 received Ad26.COV2.S at low or high dose, single or two shots; a few received placebo; per-sample allocation not given. Sample collection was performed on day 63 after the first vaccine or placebo injection.

Source: peripheral blood, taken in a trial of Ad26.COV2.S vaccine versus placebo. The chain joins TRBV9 to TRBJ2-3, with 10 bases aligning to TRBD2. This sequence originates from a person between 18 and 65 years old who received the Ad26.COV2.S COVID-19 vaccine or a placebo. In DNA form, the CDR3 reads TGTGCCAGCAGCGTATCTGCGGGGACTAGCGTAACAGATACGCAGTATTTT. The encoded protein is CASSVSAGTSVTDTQYF.